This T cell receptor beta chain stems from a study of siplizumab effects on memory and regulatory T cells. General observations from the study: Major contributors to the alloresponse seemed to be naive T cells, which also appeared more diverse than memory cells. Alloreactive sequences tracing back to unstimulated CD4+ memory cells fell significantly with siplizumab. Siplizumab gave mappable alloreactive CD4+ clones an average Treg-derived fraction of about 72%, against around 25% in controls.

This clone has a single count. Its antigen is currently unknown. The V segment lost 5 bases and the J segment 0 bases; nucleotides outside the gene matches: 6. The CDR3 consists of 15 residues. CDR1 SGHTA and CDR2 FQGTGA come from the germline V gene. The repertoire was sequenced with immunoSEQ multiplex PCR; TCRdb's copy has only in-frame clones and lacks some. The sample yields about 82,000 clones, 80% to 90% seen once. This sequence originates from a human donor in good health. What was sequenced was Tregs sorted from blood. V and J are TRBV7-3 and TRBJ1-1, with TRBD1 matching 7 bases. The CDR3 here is CASSPRTGMNTEAFF. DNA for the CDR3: TGTGCCAGCAGCCCCCGGACAGGAATGAACACTGAAGCTTTCTTT.